Below, one T cell receptor beta chain is given with its context. TCRdb reworked the 5' RACE reads into one entry per CDR3 protein, no DNA. Here the sample table reports 210,000 or so distinct CDR3 sequences. This entry belongs to a study of monozygotic twins with inflammatory bowel disease. The CDR3 contains 17 residues. Germline V gene lookup returns CDR1 SEHNR and CDR2 FQNEAQ (reference sequence). The receptor's source is a human donor with ulcerative colitis or Crohn's disease, or a healthy co-twin of an affected twin (not recorded which). Sequencing was done on a sample of blood. V gene TRBV7-9 combines with J gene TRBJ1-2; with no DNA, the TCRdb D assignment of TRBD1 cannot be verified. CDR3 in amino acids: CASSTVPGQGLANGYTF.